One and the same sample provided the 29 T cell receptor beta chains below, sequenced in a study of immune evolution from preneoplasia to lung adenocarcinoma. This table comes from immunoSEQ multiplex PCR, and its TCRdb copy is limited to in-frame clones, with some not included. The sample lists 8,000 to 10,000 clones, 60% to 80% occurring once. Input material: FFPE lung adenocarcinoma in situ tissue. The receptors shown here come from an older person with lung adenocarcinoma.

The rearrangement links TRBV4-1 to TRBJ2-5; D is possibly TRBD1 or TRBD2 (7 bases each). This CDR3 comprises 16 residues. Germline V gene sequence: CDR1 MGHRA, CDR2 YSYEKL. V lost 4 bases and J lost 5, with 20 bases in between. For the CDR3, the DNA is TGCGCCAGCAGCCCCTTCCGGGGGAGGGGGCCCGAGACCCAGTACTTC. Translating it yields CASSPFRGRGPETQYF.

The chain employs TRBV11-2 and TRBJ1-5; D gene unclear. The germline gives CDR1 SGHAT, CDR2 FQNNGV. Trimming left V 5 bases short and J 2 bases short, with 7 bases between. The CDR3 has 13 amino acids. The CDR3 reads CASSKDGNQPQHF. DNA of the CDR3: TGTGCCAGCAGCAAGGATGGCAATCAGCCCCAGCATTTT.

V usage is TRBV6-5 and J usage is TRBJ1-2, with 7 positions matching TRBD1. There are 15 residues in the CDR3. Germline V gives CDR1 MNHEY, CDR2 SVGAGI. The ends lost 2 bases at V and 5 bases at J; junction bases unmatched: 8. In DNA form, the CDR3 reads TGTGCCAGCAGTTACACTGGGACAGCTTTGTATGGCTACACCTTC. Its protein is CASSYTGTALYGYTF.

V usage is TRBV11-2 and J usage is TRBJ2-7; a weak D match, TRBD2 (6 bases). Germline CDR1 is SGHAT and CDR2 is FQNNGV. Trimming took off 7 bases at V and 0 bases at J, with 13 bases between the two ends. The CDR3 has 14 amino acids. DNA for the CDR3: TGTGCCAGCATGGGGACTCTCACCTCCTACGAGCAGTACTTC. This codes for CASMGTLTSYEQYF.

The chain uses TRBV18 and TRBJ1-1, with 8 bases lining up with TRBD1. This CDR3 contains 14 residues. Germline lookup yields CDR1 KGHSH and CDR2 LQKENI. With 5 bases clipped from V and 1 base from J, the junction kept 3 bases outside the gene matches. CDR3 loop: CASSMDRANTEAFF. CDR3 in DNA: TGTGCCAGCTCAATGGACAGGGCGAACACTGAAGCTTTCTTT.

This CDR3 reads CSVGLLNTEAFF. DNA for the CDR3: TGCAGCGTTGGCCTCCTGAACACTGAAGCTTTCTTT. The genes are TRBV29-1 and TRBJ1-1; D gene unclear. The germline V gene encodes CDR1 SQVTM and CDR2 ANQGSEA. V was shortened by 4 bases and J by 0 bases, with 6 bases between the two germline ends. This CDR3 comprises 12 residues. Variable domain in full (rest from reference TRBV29-1 and TRBJ1-1): SAVISQKPSRDICQRGTSLTIQCQVDSQVTMMFWYRQQPGQSLTLIATANQGSEATYESGFVIDKFPISRPNLTFSTLTVSNMSPEDSSIYLCSVGLLNTEAFFGQGTRLTVV.

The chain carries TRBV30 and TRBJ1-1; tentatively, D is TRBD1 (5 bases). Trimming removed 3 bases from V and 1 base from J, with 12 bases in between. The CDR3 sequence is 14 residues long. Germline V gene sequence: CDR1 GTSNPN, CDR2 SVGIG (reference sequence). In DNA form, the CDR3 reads TGTGCCTGGAGCCCCGGGACCCAGAACACTGAAGCTTTCTTT. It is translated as CAWSPGTQNTEAFF. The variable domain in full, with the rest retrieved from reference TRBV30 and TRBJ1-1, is SQTIHQWPATLVQPVGSPLSLECTVEGTSNPNLYWYRQAAGRGLQLLFYSVGIGQISSEVPQNLSASRPQDRQFILSSKKLLLSDSGFYLCAWSPGTQNTEAFFGQGTRLTVV.

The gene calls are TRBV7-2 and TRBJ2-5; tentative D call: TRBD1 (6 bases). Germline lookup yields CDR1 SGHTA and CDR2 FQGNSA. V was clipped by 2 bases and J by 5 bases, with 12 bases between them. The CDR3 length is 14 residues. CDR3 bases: TGTGCCAGCAGCTTAACTAGGGGGTATGAGACCCAGTACTTC. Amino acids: CASSLTRGYETQYF.

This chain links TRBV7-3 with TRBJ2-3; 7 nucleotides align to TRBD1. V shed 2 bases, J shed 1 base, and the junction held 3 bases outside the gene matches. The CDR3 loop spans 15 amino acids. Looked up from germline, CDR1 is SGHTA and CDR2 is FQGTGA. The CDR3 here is CASSLGQAGTDTQYF. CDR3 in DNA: TGTGCCAGCAGCTTAGGACAGGCGGGCACAGATACGCAGTATTTT.

The CDR3 coding sequence is TGTGCCAGCAGTTTGGGGACAGGGTTCATTGGGGATACGCAGTATTTT. It codes for CASSLGTGFIGDTQYF. The chain is built from TRBV27 and TRBJ2-3, with 9 bases aligning to TRBD1. Germline V lookup: CDR1 MNHEY, CDR2 SMNVEV (reference sequence). V gave up 3 bases and J gave up 6 bases; unmatched junction bases: 10. This CDR3 has 16 residues.

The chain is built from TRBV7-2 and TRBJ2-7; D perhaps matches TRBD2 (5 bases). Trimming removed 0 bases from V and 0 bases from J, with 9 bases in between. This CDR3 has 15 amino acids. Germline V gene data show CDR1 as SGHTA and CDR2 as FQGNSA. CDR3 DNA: TGTGCCAGCAGCTTAGCTGGGGAGAGCTCCTACGAGCAGTACTTC. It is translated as CASSLAGESSYEQYF.

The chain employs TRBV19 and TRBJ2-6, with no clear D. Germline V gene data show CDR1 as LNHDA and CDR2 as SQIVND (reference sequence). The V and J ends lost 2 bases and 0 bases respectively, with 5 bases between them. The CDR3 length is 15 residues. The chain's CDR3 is CASSIWSSGANVLTF. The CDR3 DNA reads TGTGCCAGTAGTATATGGAGCTCTGGGGCCAACGTCCTGACTTTC.

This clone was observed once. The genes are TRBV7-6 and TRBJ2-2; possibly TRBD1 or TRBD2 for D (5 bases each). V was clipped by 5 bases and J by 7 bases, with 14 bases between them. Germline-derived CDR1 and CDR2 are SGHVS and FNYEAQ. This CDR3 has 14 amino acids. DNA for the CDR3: TGTGCCAGCAGCATAGGAACGGGGCTCGGGGAGCTGTTTTTT. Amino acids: CASSIGTGLGELFF.

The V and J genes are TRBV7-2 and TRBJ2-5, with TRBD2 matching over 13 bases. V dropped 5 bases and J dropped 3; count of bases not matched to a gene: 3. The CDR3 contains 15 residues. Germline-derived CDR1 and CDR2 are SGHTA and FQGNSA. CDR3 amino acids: CASSRGLAGEETQYF. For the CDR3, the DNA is TGTGCCAGCAGCCGAGGACTAGCGGGGGAAGAGACCCAGTACTTC.

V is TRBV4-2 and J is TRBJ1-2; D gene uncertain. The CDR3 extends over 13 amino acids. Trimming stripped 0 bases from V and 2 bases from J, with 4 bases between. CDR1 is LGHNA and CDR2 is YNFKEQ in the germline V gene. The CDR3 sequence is CASSQDGNYGYTF. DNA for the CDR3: TGTGCCAGCAGCCAAGACGGGAACTATGGCTACACCTTC.

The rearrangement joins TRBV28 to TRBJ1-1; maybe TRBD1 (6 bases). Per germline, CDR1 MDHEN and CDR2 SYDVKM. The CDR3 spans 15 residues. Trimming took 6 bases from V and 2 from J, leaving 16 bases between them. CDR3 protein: CASSPGWGANTEAFF. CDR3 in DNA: TGTGCCAGCAGCCCCGGGTGGGGGGCAAACACTGAAGCTTTCTTT.

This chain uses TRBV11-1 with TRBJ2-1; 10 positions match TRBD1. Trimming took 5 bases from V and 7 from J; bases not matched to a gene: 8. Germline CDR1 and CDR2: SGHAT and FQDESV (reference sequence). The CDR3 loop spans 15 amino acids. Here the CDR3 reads CASSRDRGPLNEQFF. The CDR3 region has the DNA TGTGCCAGCAGCAGGGACAGGGGCCCCCTGAATGAGCAGTTCTTC. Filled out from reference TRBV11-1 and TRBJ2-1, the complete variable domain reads EAEVAQSPRYKITEKSQAVAFWCDPISGHATLYWYRQILGQGPELLVQFQDESVVDDSQLPKDRFSAERLKGVDSTLKIQPAELGDSAMYLCASSRDRGPLNEQFFGPGTRLTVL.

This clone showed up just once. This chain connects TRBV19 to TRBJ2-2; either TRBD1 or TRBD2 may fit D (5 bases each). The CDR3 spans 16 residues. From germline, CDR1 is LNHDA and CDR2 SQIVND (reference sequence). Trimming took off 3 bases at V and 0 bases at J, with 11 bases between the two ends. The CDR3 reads CASSIFGTANTGELFF. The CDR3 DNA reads TGTGCCAGTAGTATCTTTGGGACGGCGAACACCGGGGAGCTGTTTTTT.

The CDR3 region has the DNA TGTGCCAGCAGTGAACTGGGCAGGGTTAATTCACCCCTCCACTTT. It codes for CASSELGRVNSPLHF. The V and J genes are TRBV2 and TRBJ1-6; D possibly corresponds to TRBD1 (5 bases). This CDR3 is 15 amino acids long. V lost 2 bases and J lost 6, with 11 bases in between. The germline V gene encodes CDR1 SNHLY and CDR2 FYNNEI.

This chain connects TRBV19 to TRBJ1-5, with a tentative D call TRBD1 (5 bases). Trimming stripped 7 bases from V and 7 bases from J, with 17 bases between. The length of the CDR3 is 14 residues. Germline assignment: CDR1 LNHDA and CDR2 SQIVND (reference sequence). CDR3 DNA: TGTGCCAGTACGATAGGGGCCAGAAAGCAGCCCCAGCATTTT. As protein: CASTIGARKQPQHF.

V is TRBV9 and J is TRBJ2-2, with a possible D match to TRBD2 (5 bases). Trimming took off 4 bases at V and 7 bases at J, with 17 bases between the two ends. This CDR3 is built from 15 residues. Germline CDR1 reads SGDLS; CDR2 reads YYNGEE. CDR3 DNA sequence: TGTGCCAGCAGCTTCCACGTGTCGGGAAGCGGGGAGCTGTTTTTT. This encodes CASSFHVSGSGELFF. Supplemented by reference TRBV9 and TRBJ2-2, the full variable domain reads DSGVTQTPKHLITATGQRVTLRCSPRSGDLSVYWYQQSLDQGLQFLIQYYNGEERAKGNILERFSAQQFPDLHSELNLSSLELGDSALYFCASSFHVSGSGELFFGEGSRLTVL.

In nucleotides, the CDR3 is TGCGCCAGCAGCACCTCCTCCGGGGAGCTGTTTTTT. It translates to CASSTSSGELFF. V is TRBV5-1 and J is TRBJ2-2; D is unresolved. The germline V gene encodes CDR1 SGHRS and CDR2 YFSETQ. This CDR3 spans 12 amino acids. Between the trimmed V and J ends, which lost 4 bases and 6 bases, there was a span of 7 bases.

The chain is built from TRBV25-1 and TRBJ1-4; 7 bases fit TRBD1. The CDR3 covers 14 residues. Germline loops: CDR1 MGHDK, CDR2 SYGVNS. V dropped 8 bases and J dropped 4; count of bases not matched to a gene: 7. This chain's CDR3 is CASRGTARNEKLFF. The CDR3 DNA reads TGTGCCAGCCGAGGGACAGCTCGTAATGAAAAACTGTTTTTT. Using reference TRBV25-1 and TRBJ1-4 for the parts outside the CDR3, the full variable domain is EADIYQTPRYLVIGTGKKITLECSQTMGHDKMYWYQQDPGMELHLIHYSYGVNSTEKGDLSSESTVSRIRTEHFPLTLESARPSHTSQYLCASRGTARNEKLFFGSGTQLSVL.

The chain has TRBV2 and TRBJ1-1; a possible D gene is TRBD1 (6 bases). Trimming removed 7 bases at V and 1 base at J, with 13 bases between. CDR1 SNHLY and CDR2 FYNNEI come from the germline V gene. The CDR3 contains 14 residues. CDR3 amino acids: CASTKGQENTEAFF. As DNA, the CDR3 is TGTGCCAGCACCAAGGGACAAGAGAACACTGAAGCTTTCTTT.

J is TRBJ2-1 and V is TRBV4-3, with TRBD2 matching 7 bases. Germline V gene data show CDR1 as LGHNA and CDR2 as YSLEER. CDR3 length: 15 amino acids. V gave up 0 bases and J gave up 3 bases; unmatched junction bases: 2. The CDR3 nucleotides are TGCGCCAGCAGCCAAGATTCGGGGGGCTACAATGAGCAGTTCTTC. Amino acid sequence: CASSQDSGGYNEQFF.

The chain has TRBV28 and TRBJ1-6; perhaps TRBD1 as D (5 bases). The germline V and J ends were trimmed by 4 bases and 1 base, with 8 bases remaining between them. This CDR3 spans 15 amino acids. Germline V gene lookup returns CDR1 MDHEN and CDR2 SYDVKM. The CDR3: CASSSGMSYNSPLHF. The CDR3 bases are TGTGCCAGCAGTTCAGGGATGTCCTATAATTCACCCCTCCACTTT.

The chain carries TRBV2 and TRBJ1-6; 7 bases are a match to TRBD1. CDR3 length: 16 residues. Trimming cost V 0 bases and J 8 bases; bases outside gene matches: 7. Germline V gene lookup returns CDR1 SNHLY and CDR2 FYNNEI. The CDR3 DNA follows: TGTGCCAGCAGTGAAGCCTGGGACAGCTTTTATTCACCCCTCCACTTT. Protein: CASSEAWDSFYSPLHF.

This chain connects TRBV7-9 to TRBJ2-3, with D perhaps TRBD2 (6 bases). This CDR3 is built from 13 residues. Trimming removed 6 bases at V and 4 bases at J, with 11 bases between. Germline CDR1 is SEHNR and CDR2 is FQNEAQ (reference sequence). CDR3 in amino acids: CASRPRGADTQYF. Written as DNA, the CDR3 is TGTGCCAGCAGACCGCGGGGAGCAGATACGCAGTATTTT.

The CDR3 DNA is TGTGCCAGCAGTGAATCAGGGGCAAAGAACACCGGGGAGCTGTTTTTT. Encoded protein: CASSESGAKNTGELFF. V is TRBV25-1 and J is TRBJ2-2, with D tentatively TRBD1 (6 bases). V gave up 1 base and J gave up 1 base, with 10 bases separating them. The CDR3 consists of 16 residues. Germline V gene data show CDR1 as MGHDK and CDR2 as SYGVNS.